This is a list of T cell receptor beta chains from one sample in a study of shared clonotypes between healthy human individuals. Here immunoSEQ multiplex PCR was the method, and the copy in TCRdb shows in-frame clones only, minus some. This table has 800,000 to 950,000 clones, about 96% appearing once. The specimen sequenced was naive CD8+ T cells sorted from blood. These receptors originate from a man aged 30 to 45 in good health. CDR3s include the opening cysteine and the closing phenylalanine or tryptophan. The D gene is left open where the match is weak. Some rows have no size entry. The others give once, few or many, or a class for an expanded clone.

j_gene,d_gene,abundance,v_gene,CDR3nt,CDR3aa
TRBJ2-7,-,-,TRBV11-2,TGTGCCAGCAGCCAAACAGATAGTCCTTCCTACGAGCAGTACTTC,CASSQTDSPSYEQYF
TRBJ2-1,TRBD2,-,TRBV7-6,TGTGCCAGCAGCACCCCGGCTAGCGGGAGCCGATCGCAGTTCTTC,CASSTPASGSRSQFF
TRBJ2-3,-,-,TRBV4-1,TGCGCCAGCAGCCATCTGTGGGGCACAGATACGCAGTATTTT,CASSHLWGTDTQYF
TRBJ2-7,-,-,TRBV27,TGTGCCAGCAGTTTGGACAGAAGTTACGAGCAGTACTTC,CASSLDRSYEQYF
TRBJ1-2,-,-,TRBV5-4,TGTGCCAGCAGCTCGGGAGCGTTGGGTGATGGCTACACCTTC,CASSSGALGDGYTF
TRBJ2-7,-,-,TRBV7-9,TGTGCCAGCAGCGCATTCACCGGGGCCGGGGCAGAGCAGTACTTC,CASSAFTGAGAEQYF
TRBJ2-7,TRBD1,-,TRBV7-9,TGTGCCAGCAGCCCCCGACAGGGGCCCAACGAGCAGTACTTC,CASSPRQGPNEQYF
TRBJ2-2,TRBD2,-,TRBV19,TGTGCCAGTAGTCTCTCTAGCGGGAGTACCGGGGAGCTGTTTTTT,CASSLSSGSTGELFF
TRBJ1-5,TRBD1,-,TRBV27,TGTGCCAGCAGAAAAAGGGGGCGCGGGGAGCAGCCCCAGCATTTT,CASRKRGRGEQPQHF
TRBJ2-7,TRBD1,few,TRBV5-1,TGCGCCAGCAGCCCAGGGACAGGGTCCTACGAGCAGTACTTC,CASSPGTGSYEQYF
TRBJ1-1,-,-,TRBV7-9,TGTGCCAGCAGCGAGATGGAAGCTTTCTTT,CASSEMEAFF
TRBJ2-5,-,few,TRBV2,TGTGCCAGCGGGAGGGGGCTCGAGACCCAGTACTTC,CASGRGLETQYF
TRBJ2-7,-,once,TRBV11-2,TGTGCCAGCAGCTTAGTTGTGGAGCCCGAGCAGTACTTC,CASSLVVEPEQYF
TRBJ2-7,TRBD1,-,TRBV7-9,TGTGCCAGCAGCGGGACAGGGGGCCAAGCCTACGAGCAGTACTTC,CASSGTGGQAYEQYF
TRBJ2-5,-,-,TRBV29-1,TGCAGCGTTCTCCCAACCAAACAGTACCAAGAGACCCAGTACTTC,CSVLPTKQYQETQYF
TRBJ1-4,-,-,TRBV9,TGTGCCAGCAGCGCCCCCGAAGCTGCTAATGAAAAACTGTTTTTT,CASSAPEAANEKLFF
TRBJ1-1,-,once,TRBV5-1,TGCGCCAGCAGCCGAGGGGGGGAAGCCCGTATAATGGAAGCTTTCTTT,CASSRGGEARIMEAFF
TRBJ2-7,TRBD1,-,TRBV11-2,TGTGCCAGCAGCCCCAGAGGGGGCCCCCCCGAGCAGTACTTC,CASSPRGGPPEQYF
TRBJ1-5,-,-,TRBV28,TGTGCCAGCAGCTTCTTAGCCAATCAGCCCCAGCATTTT,CASSFLANQPQHF
TRBJ2-7,TRBD1,-,TRBV14,TGTGCCAGCAGCTTTACGACAGGGGGTGCCGAGCAGTACTTC,CASSFTTGGAEQYF
TRBJ1-2,TRBD1,once,TRBV5-4,TGTGCCAGCAGCAACCGGGGACAGGGAAACTATAACTATGGCTACACCTTC,CASSNRGQGNYNYGYTF
TRBJ2-7,TRBD2,-,TRBV28,TGTGCCAGCAGTTTAAAGGCGGGAGCCTACGAGCAGTACTTC,CASSLKAGAYEQYF
TRBJ2-7,-,-,TRBV2,TGTGCCAGCAGTGAAGAAGTCTCTGGCTACGAGCAGTACTTC,CASSEEVSGYEQYF
TRBJ2-2,TRBD1,-,TRBV28,TGTGCCAGCAGTACCACAGGGGGTGCGGGCACCGGGGAGCTGTTTTTT,CASSTTGGAGTGELFF
TRBJ1-4,-,-,TRBV9,TGTGCCAGCAGCGCGGGGACCGCAACTAATGAAAAACTGTTTTTT,CASSAGTATNEKLFF
TRBJ2-3,TRBD1,-,TRBV27,TGTGCCAGCAGTTTTCAGGGACAGGGTTTAGATACGCAGTATTTT,CASSFQGQGLDTQYF
TRBJ2-5,-,once,TRBV2,TGTGCCAGCAGTGTAACGGCGGATGTAAGGCAAGAGACCCAGTACTTC,CASSVTADVRQETQYF
TRBJ1-2,-,once,TRBV9,TGTGCCAGCAGCGTAGGGTCCTTGGGGGACGGCTACACCTTC,CASSVGSLGDGYTF
TRBJ2-1,TRBD2,-,TRBV19,TGTGCCAGTAGTACCATAGCGGGTGCCCAGAATGAGCAGTTCTTC,CASSTIAGAQNEQFF
TRBJ2-1,-,-,TRBV6-5,TGTGCCAGCAGTTACGGGCCCCGGCACAATGAGCAGTTCTTC,CASSYGPRHNEQFF
TRBJ1-5,-,-,TRBV27,TGTGCCAGCAGCGACCCAGGGGCCGATCAGCCCCAGCATTTT,CASSDPGADQPQHF
TRBJ2-7,TRBD1,-,TRBV28,TGTGCCAGCAGTTTCAGGGGGAGTTACTACGAGCAGTACTTC,CASSFRGSYYEQYF
TRBJ2-7,TRBD1,-,TRBV5-1,TGCGCCAGCAGCGGGTCCGGGACAGGGGCCTACGAGCAGTACTTC,CASSGSGTGAYEQYF
TRBJ1-5,-,-,TRBV28,TGTGCCAGCAGTTTGACAGGTGATCAGCCCCAGCATTTT,CASSLTGDQPQHF
TRBJ2-3,TRBD2,-,TRBV29-1,TGCAGCGTTGAGGTTAGCGGGAGTACAGATACGCAGTATTTT,CSVEVSGSTDTQYF
TRBJ1-1,-,once,TRBV11-2,TGTGCCTCAAGCGGCACTGAAGCTTTCTTT,CASSGTEAFF
TRBJ2-7,-,-,TRBV19,TGTGCCAGTAGTACTCTGACAGCAACCTACGAGCAGTACTTC,CASSTLTATYEQYF